The clone carrying this TCR beta chain was detected many times. Its specificity is not known. This entry comes from a study of T cell repertoires in cytomegalovirus infection. A single record per CDR3 protein comes from TCRdb applying MiXCR to the reads. The sample gives over 150,000 distinct CDR3 sequences, under 15% of which show up once; about a quarter is in the top ten. The study, taken as a whole, reports: In two of eight donors, the top clonotype was HLA-C-restricted CMV-specific.

The sequence came from a human donor in good health (CMV status not recorded). Some clones in this sample may be carry-over from other donors' samples. Sequencing was done on a sample of PBMCs.

CDR3 sequence reads: CASSLGAWGRFRETQYF. The CDR3 DNA follows: TGTGCCAGCAGCTTAGGGGCTTGGGGGCGATTTAGAGAGACCCAGTACTTC. The gene calls are TRBV7-2 and TRBJ2-5; D possibly corresponds to TRBD1 (6 bases). CDR1 and CDR2 from the germline V gene are SGHTA and FQGNSA. The CDR3 spans 17 residues. V was shortened by 1 base and J by 4 bases, with 19 bases between the two germline ends.